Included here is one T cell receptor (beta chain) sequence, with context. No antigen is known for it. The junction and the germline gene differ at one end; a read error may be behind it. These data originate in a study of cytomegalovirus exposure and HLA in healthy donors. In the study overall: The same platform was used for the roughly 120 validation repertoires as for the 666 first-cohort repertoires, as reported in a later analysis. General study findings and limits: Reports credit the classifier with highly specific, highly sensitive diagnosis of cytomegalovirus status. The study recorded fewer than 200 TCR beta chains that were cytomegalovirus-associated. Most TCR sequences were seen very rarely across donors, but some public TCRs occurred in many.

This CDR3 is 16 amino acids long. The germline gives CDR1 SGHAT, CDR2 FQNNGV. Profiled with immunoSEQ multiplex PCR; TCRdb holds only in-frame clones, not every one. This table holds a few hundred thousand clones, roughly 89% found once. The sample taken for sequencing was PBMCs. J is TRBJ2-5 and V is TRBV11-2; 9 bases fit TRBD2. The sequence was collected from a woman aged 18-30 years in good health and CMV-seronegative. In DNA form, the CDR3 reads TGTGCCAGCAACTTATGGTGGCGGGGGGGCTGCGAGACCCAGTACTTC. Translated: CASNLWWRGGCETQYF.